This entry lists 11 T cell receptor beta chains sequenced from one sample in a study of blood T cell repertoires in COVID-19. Profiled with immunoSEQ multiplex PCR; TCRdb holds only in-frame clones, not every one. The data show around 67,000 clones, roughly 89% seen once. Sequenced input: peripheral blood. The receptors originated from a human donor in a cohort sampled during active COVID-19.

In its sample, this clone was seen a few times. The rearrangement links TRBV6-5 to TRBJ1-2, with TRBD1 as a possible D gene (5 bases). V gave up 6 bases and J gave up 8 bases, with 19 bases separating them. The CDR3 consists of 14 residues. Germline CDR1 MNHEY, CDR2 SVGAGI. The CDR3 spells CASSLGHGPEGYTF. In DNA, the CDR3 is TGTGCCAGCAGCCTCGGACACGGCCCGGAAGGCTACACCTTC.

V and J are TRBV7-2 and TRBJ2-7; 7 bases match TRBD2. The CDR3 is 14 residues long. The V and J ends lost 4 bases and 3 bases, in that order; junction bases with no gene match: 6. Germline V gives CDR1 SGHTA, CDR2 FQGNSA. CDR3 sequence reads: CASSYTREGYEQYF. CDR3 nucleotides: TGTGCCAGCAGCTATACCAGGGAGGGCTACGAGCAGTACTTC.

The chain recombines TRBV19 with TRBJ2-7; 7 bases align to TRBD1. After removal of 3 bases from V and 3 bases from J, the junction contained 17 bases not matched to a gene. This CDR3 has 18 amino acids. Looked up from germline, CDR1 is LNHDA and CDR2 is SQIVND (reference sequence). The CDR3 bases are TGTGCCAGTAGTATGGACCCCACAGGGGTGAGGTCTTTCTACGAGCAGTACTTC. Its protein is CASSMDPTGVRSFYEQYF.

V gene TRBV7-9 combines with J gene TRBJ2-7; D is perhaps TRBD2 (5 bases). The germline gives CDR1 SEHNR, CDR2 FQNEAQ (reference sequence). The CDR3 covers 16 residues. V was trimmed by 4 bases and J by 5 bases, leaving 21 bases between them. CDR3 loop: CASSSPGPTPGDEQYF. In DNA form, the CDR3 reads TGTGCCAGCAGCTCCCCCGGGCCCACGCCCGGGGACGAGCAGTACTTC.

J is TRBJ2-7 and V is TRBV6-2 or TRBV6-3, with TRBD2 as a possible D gene (5 bases). CDR3 length: 13 residues. The V gene lost 6 bases and the J gene lost 2 bases, with 11 bases spanning the gap. Germline V CDR1 and CDR2: MNHEY, SVGEGT. CDR3: CASSREGAYEQYF. CDR3 nucleotides: TGTGCCAGCAGCCGCGAGGGCGCCTACGAGCAGTACTTC.

This clone was recorded once. J is TRBJ2-6 and V is TRBV13, with D uncertain. CDR1 is PRHDT, CDR2 FYEKMQ, per germline (reference sequence). The CDR3 sequence is 13 residues long. The V end was cut by 5 bases, the J end by 4 bases, with 6 bases between. The CDR3 DNA follows: TGTGCCAGCAGCCTCTCCGGGGCCAACGTCCTGACTTTC. Its protein product is CASSLSGANVLTF.

The chain is built from TRBV5-8 and TRBJ2-7; unclear D gene. Trimming left V 4 bases short and J 0 bases short, with 11 bases between. Germline-derived CDR1 and CDR2 are SGHTS and YDEGEE. The CDR3 is made up of 14 amino acids. CDR3 sequence: CASSVDVASYEQYF. The CDR3 DNA reads TGTGCCAGCAGCGTTGACGTAGCCTCCTACGAGCAGTACTTC.

This sequence joins TRBV30 and TRBJ2-7; TRBD1 is a possible D gene (6 bases). From germline, CDR1 is GTSNPN and CDR2 SVGIG (reference sequence). V lost 0 bases and J 4 bases, leaving 10 bases between the germline ends. CDR3 length: 13 residues. The CDR3 spells CAWSVTGRYEQYF. CDR3 bases: TGTGCCTGGAGTGTAACAGGGCGGTACGAGCAGTACTTC.

This sequence joins TRBV19 and TRBJ1-2, with 7 bases matching TRBD1. After removal of 3 bases from V and 6 bases from J, the junction contained 7 bases not matched to a gene. The CDR3 consists of 14 residues. Germline V gene sequence: CDR1 LNHDA, CDR2 SQIVND (reference sequence). CDR3 sequence reads: CASSMGETGNGYTF. In DNA, the CDR3 is TGTGCCAGTAGTATGGGAGAGACAGGGAATGGCTACACCTTC.

The rearrangement links TRBV19 to TRBJ2-6, with 7 bases fitting TRBD2. Germline CDR1 reads LNHDA; CDR2 reads SQIVND (reference sequence). The J segment lost 0 bases and the V segment lost 5 bases, leaving 4 bases of the junction unmatched. The CDR3 runs 16 residues. For the CDR3, the DNA is TGTGCCAGTAGTGCCTGGACTAGCTCTGGGGCCAACGTCCTGACTTTC. This translates into CASSAWTSSGANVLTF. Full variable domain (remainder filled in from reference TRBV19 and TRBJ2-6): DGGITQSPKYLFRKEGQNVTLSCEQNLNHDAMYWYRQDPGQGLRLIYYSQIVNDFQKGDIAEGYSVSREKKESFPLTVTSAQKNPTAFYLCASSAWTSSGANVLTFGAGSRLTVL.

The chain is built from TRBV24-1 and TRBJ1-1, with TRBD1 matching over 11 bases. From germline, CDR1 is KGHDR and CDR2 SFDVKD. Germline trimming cut 11 bases from V and 4 bases from J; bases unmatched to any gene: 8. The CDR3 consists of 14 residues. CDR3 region: CANRTGGGGTEAFF. CDR3 DNA: TGTGCCAACAGGACAGGGGGCGGGGGCACTGAAGCTTTCTTT.